A selection of T cell receptor beta chains follows, all from one sample in a study of cytomegalovirus exposure and HLA in healthy donors. Data came from immunoSEQ multiplex PCR; TCRdb stores just in-frame clones and leaves some out. Its table lists about 60,000 clones. Sequencing was carried out using PBMCs. The source is a boy aged 5-17 years in good health and CMV-seronegative. The CDR3 runs from the conserved cysteine through the conserved F or W. A D gene is named only where the DNA matches it firmly.

d_call	v_call	j_call	cdr3_nt	cdr3_aa
NA	TRBV7-2	TRBJ2-2	TGTGCCAGCAGCTCCTCCCCTTCGAACACCGGGGAGCTGTTTTTT	CASSSSPSNTGELFF
NA	TRBV10-1	TRBJ2-7	TGCGCCAGCAGTGAGTCGCAAGGACATAACAACGAGCAGTACTTC	CASSESQGHNNEQYF
NA	TRBV6-1	TRBJ1-3	TGTGCCAGCAGTGAACTAGAGCACCGAAACACCATATATTTT	CASSELEHRNTIYF
NA	TRBV21-1	TRBJ1-6	TGTGCCAGCAGCCCCAGCGGACCCCTCCACTTT	CASSPSGPLHF
NA	TRBV5-1	TRBJ1-2	TGCGCCAGCAGCTCGACAGGCCCATTAGGTGGCTACACCTTC	CASSSTGPLGGYTF
TRBD1	TRBV28	TRBJ2-7	TGTGCCATCCGGGACAGCAGCGTCGACGAGCAGTACTTC	CAIRDSSVDEQYF
NA	TRBV7-2	TRBJ2-7	TGTGCCAGCAGCTTAGCGTCAGGCCCTATCGACGAGCAGTACTTC	CASSLASGPIDEQYF
TRBD2	TRBV19	TRBJ2-2	TGTGCCAGTAGTCAAAGTGTGGCCACGTGGACTAGCGGGAGAGATAACACCGGGGAGCTGTTTTTT	CASSQSVATWTSGRDNTGELFF
TRBD2	TRBV10-3	TRBJ2-7	TGTGCCACCACGGGAACGGCGGGGGAGTCCTACGAGCAGTACTTC	CATTGTAGESYEQYF
TRBD2	TRBV19	TRBJ2-7	TGTGCCAGTAGTATCAGACTAGCTGAAGCCTACGAGCAGTACTTC	CASSIRLAEAYEQYF
NA	TRBV18	TRBJ1-1	TGTGCCAGCTCACCACCGCGTCAGGGCGGCGTTTTTGGCTTT	CASSPPRQGGVFGF
NA	TRBV7-8	TRBJ1-2	TGTGCCAGCAGTGGGGGGGCGAGTAGCTATGGCTACACCTTC	CASSGGASSYGYTF
NA	TRBV2	TRBJ1-5	TGCGCCAGCAGCGGGGAGCGTTTTAGCCAGCCCCAGCATTTT	CASSGERFSQPQHF
TRBD2	TRBV4-2	TRBJ2-1	TGTGCCAGCAGCCAAATGACTAGCGGGGGGTTTGGGGATGAGCAGTTCTTC	CASSQMTSGGFGDEQFF
NA	TRBV4-2	TRBJ1-5	TGTGCCAGCAGCCAAGATGCTACCCGTACTAGCAATCAGCCCCAGCATTTT	CASSQDATRTSNQPQHF
NA	TRBV7-9	TRBJ1-5	TGTGCCAGGAGGTGGCCCCAGCATTTT	CARRWPQHF
TRBD2	TRBV5-1	TRBJ2-1	TGCGCCAGCAGCCCGCAAGCGGGGAGAGACAATGAGCAGTTCTTC	CASSPQAGRDNEQFF
TRBD1	TRBV30	TRBJ1-3	TGTGCCTGGAGTGTGTGGGACAGGGACGGAAACACCATATATTTT	CAWSVWDRDGNTIYF
NA	TRBV6-5	TRBJ1-1	TGTGCCAGCAGTTACTCAGCAGGTGAAGCTTTCTTT	CASSYSAGEAFF
TRBD2	TRBV5-4	TRBJ2-3	TGTGCCAGCAGCTTGGGAGGAACTAGCGGGGTCACAGATACGCAGTATTTT	CASSLGGTSGVTDTQYF
NA	TRBV7-3	TRBJ1-1	TGTGCCAGCAGAGGACACCCGAACACTGAAGCTTTCTTT	CASRGHPNTEAFF
NA	TRBV19	TRBJ1-1	TGTGCCAGTAGTATGCAGGGAAACACTGAAGCTTTCTTT	CASSMQGNTEAFF
TRBD1	TRBV7-9	TRBJ2-2	TGTGCCAGCAGGTACCTGAAGGGACAGGGCTACACCGGGGAGCTGTTTTTT	CASRYLKGQGYTGELFF
NA	TRBV30	TRBJ2-4	TGTGCCGGTACAGGGGGGGGGAACATTCAGTACTTC	CAGTGGGNIQYF
TRBD1	TRBV27	TRBJ1-1	TGTGCCAGCGGGAGGGACAGGTCGAACACTGAAGCTTTCTTT	CASGRDRSNTEAFF
TRBD2	TRBV6-1	TRBJ2-7	TGTGCCAGCAGTAGCGGGAGGGCCAACTCCTACGAGCAGTACTTC	CASSSGRANSYEQYF
TRBD1	TRBV29-1	TRBJ2-7	TGCAGCGTCGCAGGGGGCGCAGGCGAGCAGTACTTC	CSVAGGAGEQYF
TRBD1	TRBV5-1	TRBJ1-2	TGCGCCAGCAGCTTGGACCCCATGACAGGGGACGATGGCTACACCTTC	CASSLDPMTGDDGYTF
TRBD2	TRBV19	TRBJ2-1	TGTGCCAGTAGTAGACTAGCGGGGAGCTCCTACAATGAGCAGTTCTTC	CASSRLAGSSYNEQFF
TRBD1	TRBV5-6	TRBJ1-4	TGTGCCAGCAGCACCGGGACAGGGGTGGAAAAACTGTTTTTT	CASSTGTGVEKLFF
NA	TRBV29-1	TRBJ1-1	TGCAGCGTCCAGGGTAGCGGCACTGAAGCTTTCTTT	CSVQGSGTEAFF
TRBD2	TRBV19	TRBJ2-5	TGTGCCAGTAGTATAGATACTAGCGGAGAGACCCAGTACTTC	CASSIDTSGETQYF
TRBD1	TRBV11-3	TRBJ2-5	TGTGCCAGCAGCCCCGGGACAGGAACCATACAAGAGACCCAGTACTTC	CASSPGTGTIQETQYF
TRBD1	TRBV7-2	TRBJ1-1	TGTGCCAGCAGCTTAGGTTATCAGGGGGACACTGAAGCTTTCTTT	CASSLGYQGDTEAFF
NA	TRBV19	TRBJ1-5	TGTGCCAGTAGCCTTAATCAGCCCCAGCATTTT	CASSLNQPQHF
NA	TRBV7-9	TRBJ1-1	TGTGCCAGCAGCGGCGGGGACGCCTACACTGAAGCTTTCTTT	CASSGGDAYTEAFF
NA	TRBV7-6	TRBJ2-5	TGTGCCAGCAGCAGCACCCTGCTAGAGACCCAGTACTTC	CASSSTLLETQYF
TRBD2	TRBV6-1	TRBJ2-7	TGTGCCAGCAGTCCACTGGGGGGGAGCTCCTACGAGCAGTACTTC	CASSPLGGSSYEQYF
NA	TRBV5-1	TRBJ2-2	TGCGCCAGCAGCTTGGGAGAGGGCTGGGCCGGGGAGCTGTTTTTT	CASSLGEGWAGELFF
TRBD1	TRBV14	TRBJ2-7	TGTGCCAGCAGCCATGCGACAGGGCTATACGAGCAGTACTTC	CASSHATGLYEQYF
TRBD2	TRBV7-9	TRBJ2-7	TGTGCCAGCAGCCCCAGGGAGGGTTTAATCTACGAGCAGTACTTC	CASSPREGLIYEQYF
TRBD1	TRBV5-6	TRBJ2-5	TGTGCCAGCAGCTTACCGGGACAGATGAGGGAGACCCAGTACTTC	CASSLPGQMRETQYF
TRBD2	TRBV27	TRBJ2-5	TGTGCCAGCAGTCCGTTAGCGGGAGGGGGGGAGACCCAGTACTTC	CASSPLAGGGETQYF
TRBD2	TRBV7-3	TRBJ2-1	TGTGCCAGCAGCTTCTGGGGTAGCGGGGAATCCTCCTACAATGAGCAGTTCTTC	CASSFWGSGESSYNEQFF
TRBD2	TRBV11-3	TRBJ2-5	TGTGCCAGCAGCTTTGGACTAGCGGGGACCCAGTACTTC	CASSFGLAGTQYF
NA	TRBV5-6	TRBJ2-3	TGTGCCAGCAGCCCAGCCTTCCGAAGAGGGACAGATACGCAGTATTTT	CASSPAFRRGTDTQYF
NA	TRBV10-1	TRBJ1-1	TGCGCCAGCAGTGGTGGCCGCAGCACTGAAGCTTTCTTT	CASSGGRSTEAFF
TRBD1	TRBV9	TRBJ1-5	TGTGCCAGCAGCTCCCTTCAGGGGGGCAATCAGCCCCAGCATTTT	CASSSLQGGNQPQHF
TRBD1	TRBV27	TRBJ2-7	TGTGCCAGCAGTAAACAGGGGATCCCTGACGAGCAGTACTTC	CASSKQGIPDEQYF
NA	TRBV18	TRBJ1-1	TGTGCCAGCTCCCGAAACTCGCCGGGGAACACTGAAGCTTTCTTT	CASSRNSPGNTEAFF
NA	TRBV4-1	TRBJ2-1	TGCGCCAGCAGCCTGGGGACAAATGAGCAGTTCTTC	CASSLGTNEQFF
TRBD2	TRBV7-6	TRBJ2-3	TGTGCCAGCAGCTTAGCGGAGGCGGGGGGGCACGCTACGCAGTATTTT	CASSLAEAGGHATQYF
TRBD1	TRBV11-2	TRBJ2-2	TGTGCCAGCAGCTTAGGACAGGGGCCCGGGGAGCTGTTTTTT	CASSLGQGPGELFF
NA	TRBV18	TRBJ1-1	TGTGCCAGCTCACCTTTTCAAGGGGACACTGAAGCTTTCTTT	CASSPFQGDTEAFF
NA	TRBV5-6	TRBJ2-1	TGTGCCAGCGGCCAGAATGAGCAGTTCTTC	CASGQNEQFF
TRBD1	TRBV5-6	TRBJ2-5	TGTGCCAGCAGCTCCCTCCCCGGGACAGGGGTCAGTGGGGGAGAGACCCAGTACTTC	CASSSLPGTGVSGGETQYF
TRBD1	TRBV13	TRBJ2-7	TGTGCCAGCAGCTCCGGACAGGTCGGCGAGCAGTACTTC	CASSSGQVGEQYF
NA	TRBV5-1	TRBJ2-1	TGCGCCAGCAGCTTGGCAGGGGGGCCGGGTAATGAGCAGTTCTTC	CASSLAGGPGNEQFF
TRBD2	TRBV6-1	TRBJ2-5	TGTGCCAGCAGTGAACCGGGACTAGCGGGGGGAGGGGTAGAGACCCAGTACTTC	CASSEPGLAGGGVETQYF